The sequence of this T cell receptor (beta chain) was determined in a study of blood T cell repertoires in COVID-19. Turning to the study itself: COVID-19 samples, acute and convalescent, were from the United States, Italy and Spain. From T cells, B-cell-depleted T cells, or PBMCs came the material, which was cDNA or gDNA.

J was trimmed by 8 bases and V by 5 bases; bases with no gene match: 4. Germline V gene lookup returns CDR1 SGHNT and CDR2 YYREEE (reference sequence). This CDR3 spans 12 amino acids. Original processing notes: Counts of nucleated cells, estimated from reference gene primer amplification, were obtained. The protocol was immunoSEQ multiplex PCR, while the TCRdb copy is restricted to in-frame clones and leaves out a portion. V, J and clone size reflect that table, while D and trimming were determined from the DNA. The sample lists 200,000 or so clones; about nine tenths were seen once. V gene TRBV5-4 combines with J gene TRBJ1-2; the match to TRBD1 covers 9 bases. Sequencing was carried out using peripheral blood. This TCR was recovered from a woman between 70 and 85 years old with acute or convalescent COVID-19. CDR3 DNA sequence: TGTGCCAGCAGACGGGACAGGGAGGGCTACACCTTC. Its translation is CASRRDREGYTF.